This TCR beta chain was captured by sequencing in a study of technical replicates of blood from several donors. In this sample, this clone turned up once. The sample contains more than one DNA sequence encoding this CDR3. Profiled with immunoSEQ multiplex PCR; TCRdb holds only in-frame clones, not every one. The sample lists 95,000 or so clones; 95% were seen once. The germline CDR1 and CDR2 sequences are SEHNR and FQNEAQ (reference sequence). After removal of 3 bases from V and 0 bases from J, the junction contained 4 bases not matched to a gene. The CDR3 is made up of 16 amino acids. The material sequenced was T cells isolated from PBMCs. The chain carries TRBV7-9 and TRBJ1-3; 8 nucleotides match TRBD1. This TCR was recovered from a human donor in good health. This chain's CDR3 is CASSLGTGNSGNTIYF. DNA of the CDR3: TGTGCCAGCAGCTTGGGGACAGGCAACTCTGGAAACACCATATATTTT.